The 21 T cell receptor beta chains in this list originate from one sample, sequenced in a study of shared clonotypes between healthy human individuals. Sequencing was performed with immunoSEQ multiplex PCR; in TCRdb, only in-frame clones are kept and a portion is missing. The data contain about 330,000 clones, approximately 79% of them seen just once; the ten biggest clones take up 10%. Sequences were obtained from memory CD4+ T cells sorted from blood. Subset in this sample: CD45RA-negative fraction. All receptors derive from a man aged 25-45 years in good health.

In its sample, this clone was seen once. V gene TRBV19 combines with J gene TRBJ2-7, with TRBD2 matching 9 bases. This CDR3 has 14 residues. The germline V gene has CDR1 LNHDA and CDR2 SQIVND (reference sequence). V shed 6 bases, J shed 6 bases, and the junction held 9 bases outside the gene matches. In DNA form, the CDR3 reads TGTGCCAGTAGCGGGAAAGCGGGAGGCGGCGAGCAGTACTTC. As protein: CASSGKAGGGEQYF.

CDR3 in amino acids: CASSLDGYSGYTF. CDR3 nucleotides: TGTGCCAGCAGCTTGGACGGATATTCGGGCTACACCTTC. V and J are TRBV5-4 and TRBJ1-2; the D is unclear. This CDR3 is 13 amino acids long. Germline assignment: CDR1 SGHNT and CDR2 YYREEE (reference sequence). Trimming stripped 0 bases from V and 8 bases from J, with 11 bases between.

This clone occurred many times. CDR3 sequence reads: CASSQTAYAKETQYF. In DNA, the CDR3 is TGTGCCAGCAGCCAAACGGCCTACGCAAAAGAGACCCAGTACTTC. The chain links TRBV28 to TRBJ2-5; no reliable D call. The germline gives CDR1 MDHEN, CDR2 SYDVKM. V lost 6 bases and J 3 bases, leaving 17 bases between the germline ends. This CDR3 comprises 15 residues. Variable domain in full (rest from reference TRBV28 and TRBJ2-5): DVKVTQSSRYLVKRTGEKVFLECVQDMDHENMFWYRQDPGLGLRLIYFSYDVKMKEKGDIPEGYSVSREKKERFSLILESASTNQTSMYLCASSQTAYAKETQYFGPGTRLLVL.

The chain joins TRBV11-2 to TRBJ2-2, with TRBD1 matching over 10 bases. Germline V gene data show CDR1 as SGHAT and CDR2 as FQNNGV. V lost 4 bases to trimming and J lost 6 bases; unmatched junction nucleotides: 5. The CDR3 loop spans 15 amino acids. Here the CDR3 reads CASSYGTGESGELFF. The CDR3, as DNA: TGTGCCAGCAGCTACGGGACAGGGGAATCCGGGGAGCTGTTTTTT. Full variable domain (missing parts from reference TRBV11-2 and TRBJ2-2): EAGVAQSPRYKIIEKRQSVAFWCNPISGHATLYWYQQILGQGPKLLIQFQNNGVVDDSQLPKDRFSAERLKGVDSTLKIQPAKLEDSAVYLCASSYGTGESGELFFGEGSRLTVL.

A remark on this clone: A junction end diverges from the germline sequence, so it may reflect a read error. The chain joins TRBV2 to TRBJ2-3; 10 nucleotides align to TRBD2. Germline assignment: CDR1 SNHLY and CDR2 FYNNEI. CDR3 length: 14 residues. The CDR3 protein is CASRASGSIDTQYF. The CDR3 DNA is TGTGCCAGCAGAGCTAGCGGGAGCATAGATACGCAGTATTTT.

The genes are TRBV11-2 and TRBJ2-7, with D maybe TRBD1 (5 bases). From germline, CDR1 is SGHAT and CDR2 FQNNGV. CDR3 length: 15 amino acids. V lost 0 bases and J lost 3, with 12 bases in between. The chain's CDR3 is CASSLEGLKDYEQYF. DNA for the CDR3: TGTGCCAGCAGCTTAGAGGGGCTAAAAGACTACGAGCAGTACTTC. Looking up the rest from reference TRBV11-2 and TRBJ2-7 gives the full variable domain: EAGVAQSPRYKIIEKRQSVAFWCNPISGHATLYWYQQILGQGPKLLIQFQNNGVVDDSQLPKDRFSAERLKGVDSTLKIQPAKLEDSAVYLCASSLEGLKDYEQYFGPGTRLTVT.

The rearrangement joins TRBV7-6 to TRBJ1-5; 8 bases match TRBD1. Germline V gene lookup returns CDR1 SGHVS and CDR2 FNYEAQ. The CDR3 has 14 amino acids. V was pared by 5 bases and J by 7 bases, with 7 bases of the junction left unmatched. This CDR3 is CASSLLDRDQPQHF. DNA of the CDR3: TGTGCCAGCAGCCTACTGGACAGGGACCAGCCCCAGCATTTT.

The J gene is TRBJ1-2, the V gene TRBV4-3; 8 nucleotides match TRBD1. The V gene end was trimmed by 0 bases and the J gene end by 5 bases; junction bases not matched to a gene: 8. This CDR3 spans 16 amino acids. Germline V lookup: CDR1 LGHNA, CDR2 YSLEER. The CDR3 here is CASSQDHRDRSYGYTF. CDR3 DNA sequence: TGCGCCAGCAGCCAAGATCACCGGGACAGGTCTTATGGCTACACCTTC.

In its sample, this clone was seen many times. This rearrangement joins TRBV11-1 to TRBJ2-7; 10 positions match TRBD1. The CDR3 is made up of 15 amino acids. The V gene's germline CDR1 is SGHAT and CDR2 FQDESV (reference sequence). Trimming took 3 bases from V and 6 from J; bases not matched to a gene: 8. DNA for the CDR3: TGTGCCAGCAGCTTTAATCCGGACAGGGGGTCCGAGCAGTACTTC. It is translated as CASSFNPDRGSEQYF. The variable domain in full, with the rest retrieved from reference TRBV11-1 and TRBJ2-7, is EAEVAQSPRYKITEKSQAVAFWCDPISGHATLYWYRQILGQGPELLVQFQDESVVDDSQLPKDRFSAERLKGVDSTLKIQPAELGDSAMYLCASSFNPDRGSEQYFGPGTRLTVT.

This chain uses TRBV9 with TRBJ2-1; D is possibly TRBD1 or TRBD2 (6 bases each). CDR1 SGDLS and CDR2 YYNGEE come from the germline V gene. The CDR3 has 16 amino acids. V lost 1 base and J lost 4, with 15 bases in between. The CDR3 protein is CASSVRGDGAYNEQFF. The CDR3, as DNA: TGTGCCAGCAGCGTAAGGGGGGACGGAGCGTACAATGAGCAGTTCTTC.

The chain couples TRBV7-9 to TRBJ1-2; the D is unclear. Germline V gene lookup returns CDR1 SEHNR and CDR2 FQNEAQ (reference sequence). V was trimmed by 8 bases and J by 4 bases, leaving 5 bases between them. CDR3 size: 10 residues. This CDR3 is CASGVYGYTF. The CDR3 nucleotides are TGTGCCAGCGGGGTCTATGGCTACACCTTC.

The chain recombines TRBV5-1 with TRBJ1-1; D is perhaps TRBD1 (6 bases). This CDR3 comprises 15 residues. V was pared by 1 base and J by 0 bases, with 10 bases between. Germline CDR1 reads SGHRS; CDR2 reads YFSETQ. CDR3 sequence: CASSLTGMLNTEAFF. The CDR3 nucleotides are TGCGCCAGCAGCTTGACAGGGATGTTGAACACTGAAGCTTTCTTT.

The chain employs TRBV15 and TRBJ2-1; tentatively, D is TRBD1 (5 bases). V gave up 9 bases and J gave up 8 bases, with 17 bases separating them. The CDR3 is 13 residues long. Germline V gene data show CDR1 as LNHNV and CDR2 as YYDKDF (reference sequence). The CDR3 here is CATRGWGPHEQFF. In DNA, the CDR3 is TGTGCCACAAGGGGCTGGGGCCCCCATGAGCAGTTCTTC.

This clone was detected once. The CDR3 region is CASSEARYGRRGYTF. The DNA for the CDR3 is TGTGCCAGCAGTGAAGCCCGGTATGGGCGGAGAGGCTACACCTTC. This chain uses TRBV6-1 with TRBJ1-2; no reliable D call. With 0 bases removed from V and 8 bases from J, the gap between germline ends came to 16 bases. In germline, CDR1 is MNHNS, CDR2 SASEGT. This CDR3 is built from 15 residues.

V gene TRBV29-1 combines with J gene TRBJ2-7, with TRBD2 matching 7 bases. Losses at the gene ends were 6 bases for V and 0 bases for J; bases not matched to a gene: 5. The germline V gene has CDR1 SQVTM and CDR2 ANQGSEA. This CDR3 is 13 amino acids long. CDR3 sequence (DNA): TGCAGCGTCGTAGCGGGCAACTCCTACGAGCAGTACTTC. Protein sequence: CSVVAGNSYEQYF.

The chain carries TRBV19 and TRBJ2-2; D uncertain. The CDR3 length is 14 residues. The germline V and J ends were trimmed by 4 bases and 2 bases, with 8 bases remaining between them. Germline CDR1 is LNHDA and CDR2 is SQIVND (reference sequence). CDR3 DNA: TGTGCCAGTAGTACAAGGTCCAACACCGGGGAGCTGTTTTTT. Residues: CASSTRSNTGELFF.

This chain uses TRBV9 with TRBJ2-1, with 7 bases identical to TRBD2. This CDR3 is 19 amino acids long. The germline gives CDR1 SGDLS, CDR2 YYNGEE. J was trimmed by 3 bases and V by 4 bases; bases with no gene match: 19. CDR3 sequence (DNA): TGTGCCAGCAGCACGCGAATGGGGACTACGGGCTGGGGCTACAATGAGCAGTTCTTC. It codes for CASSTRMGTTGWGYNEQFF.

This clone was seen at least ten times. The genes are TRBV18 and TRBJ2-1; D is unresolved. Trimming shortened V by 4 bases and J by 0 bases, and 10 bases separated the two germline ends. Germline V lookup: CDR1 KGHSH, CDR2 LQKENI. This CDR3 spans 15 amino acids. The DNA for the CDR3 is TGTGCCAGCTCACTCGCGGACCGCTCCTACAATGAGCAGTTCTTC. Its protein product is CASSLADRSYNEQFF.

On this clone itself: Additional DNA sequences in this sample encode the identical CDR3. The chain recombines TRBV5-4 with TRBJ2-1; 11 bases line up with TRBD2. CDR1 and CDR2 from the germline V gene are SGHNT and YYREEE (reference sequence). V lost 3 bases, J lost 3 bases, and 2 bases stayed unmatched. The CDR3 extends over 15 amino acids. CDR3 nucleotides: TGTGCCAGCAGCTCAGGGACTAGCGGCTACAATGAGCAGTTCTTC. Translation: CASSSGTSGYNEQFF.

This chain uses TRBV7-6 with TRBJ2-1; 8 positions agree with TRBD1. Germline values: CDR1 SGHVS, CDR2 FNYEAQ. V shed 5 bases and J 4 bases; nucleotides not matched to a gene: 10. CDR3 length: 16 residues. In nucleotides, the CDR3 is TGTGCCAGCAGCCTAAAGACAGGGGTCCCATACAATGAGCAGTTCTTC. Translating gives CASSLKTGVPYNEQFF. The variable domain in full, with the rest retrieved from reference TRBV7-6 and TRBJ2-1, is GAGVSQSPRYKVTKRGQDVALRCDPISGHVSLYWYRQALGQGPEFLTYFNYEAQQDKSGLPNDRFSAERPEGSISTLTIQRTEQRDSAMYRCASSLKTGVPYNEQFFGPGTRLTVL.

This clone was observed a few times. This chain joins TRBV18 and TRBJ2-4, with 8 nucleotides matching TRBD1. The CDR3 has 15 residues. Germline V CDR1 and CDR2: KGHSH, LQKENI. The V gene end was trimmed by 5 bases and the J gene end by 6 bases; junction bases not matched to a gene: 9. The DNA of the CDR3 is TGTGCCAGCTCAGACACAGGGGGGATTGGAAACATTCAGTACTTC. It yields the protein CASSDTGGIGNIQYF. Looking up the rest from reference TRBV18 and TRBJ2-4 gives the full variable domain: NAGVMQNPRHLVRRRGQEARLRCSPMKGHSHVYWYRQLPEEGLKFMVYLQKENIIDESGMPKERFSAEFPKEGPSILRIQQVVRGDSAAYFCASSDTGGIGNIQYFGAGTRLSVL.